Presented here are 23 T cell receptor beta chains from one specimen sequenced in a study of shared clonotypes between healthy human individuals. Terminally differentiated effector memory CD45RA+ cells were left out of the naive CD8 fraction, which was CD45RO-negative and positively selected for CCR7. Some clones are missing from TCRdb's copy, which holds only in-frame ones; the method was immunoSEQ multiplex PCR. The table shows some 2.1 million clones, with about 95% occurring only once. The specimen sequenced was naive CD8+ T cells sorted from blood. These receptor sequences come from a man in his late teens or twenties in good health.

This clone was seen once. The CDR3 sequence: CAISESLEGFQETQYF. CDR3 in DNA: TGTGCCATCAGTGAGTCTCTCGAGGGCTTCCAAGAGACCCAGTACTTC. This chain joins TRBV10-3 and TRBJ2-5; a weak D match, TRBD2 (5 bases). Germline V lookup: CDR1 ENHRY, CDR2 SYGVKD. V lost 0 bases and J lost 1, with 12 bases in between. The CDR3 has 16 amino acids.

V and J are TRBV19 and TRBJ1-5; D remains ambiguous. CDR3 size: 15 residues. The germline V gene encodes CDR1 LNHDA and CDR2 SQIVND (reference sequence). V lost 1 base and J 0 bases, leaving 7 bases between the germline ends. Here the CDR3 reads CASSIGWPSNQPQHF. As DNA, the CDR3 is TGTGCCAGTAGTATAGGGTGGCCTAGCAATCAGCCCCAGCATTTT.

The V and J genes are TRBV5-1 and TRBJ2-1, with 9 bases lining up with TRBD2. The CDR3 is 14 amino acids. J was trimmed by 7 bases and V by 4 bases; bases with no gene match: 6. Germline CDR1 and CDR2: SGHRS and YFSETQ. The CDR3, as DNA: TGCGCCAGCAGCCTTAGCGGGAGTCATAATGAGCAGTTCTTC. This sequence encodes CASSLSGSHNEQFF.

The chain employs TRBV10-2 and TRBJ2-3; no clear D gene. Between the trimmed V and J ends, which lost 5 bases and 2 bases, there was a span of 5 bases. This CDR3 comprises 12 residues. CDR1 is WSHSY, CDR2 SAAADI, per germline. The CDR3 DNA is TGCGCCAGCAGTAGCCCCACAGATACGCAGTATTTT. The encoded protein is CASSSPTDTQYF.

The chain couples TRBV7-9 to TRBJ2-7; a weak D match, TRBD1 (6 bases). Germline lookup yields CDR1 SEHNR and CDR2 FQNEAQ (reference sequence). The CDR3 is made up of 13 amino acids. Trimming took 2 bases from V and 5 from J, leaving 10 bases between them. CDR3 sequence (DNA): TGTGCCAGCAGCTTAACAGGGTCCCACGAGCAGTACTTC. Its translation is CASSLTGSHEQYF.

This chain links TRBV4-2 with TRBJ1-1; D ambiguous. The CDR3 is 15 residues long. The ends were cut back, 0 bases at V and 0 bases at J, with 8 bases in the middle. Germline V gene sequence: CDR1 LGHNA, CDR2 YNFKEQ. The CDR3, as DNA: TGTGCCAGCAGCCAAGAGTTCTACTTGAACACTGAAGCTTTCTTT. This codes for CASSQEFYLNTEAFF.

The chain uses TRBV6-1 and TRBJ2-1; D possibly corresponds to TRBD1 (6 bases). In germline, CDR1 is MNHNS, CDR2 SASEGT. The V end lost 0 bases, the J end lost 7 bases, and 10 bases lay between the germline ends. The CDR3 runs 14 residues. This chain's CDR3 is CASSEATGYNEQFF. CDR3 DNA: TGTGCCAGCAGTGAAGCAACAGGGTATAATGAGCAGTTCTTC.

CDR3 nucleotide sequence: TGTGCCAGCAGCCCGACAGGCCGCGAAGAGACCCAGTACTTC. This translates into CASSPTGREETQYF. The rearrangement links TRBV5-8 to TRBJ2-5; D might be TRBD1 (6 bases). Germline-derived CDR1 and CDR2 are SGHTS and YDEGEE. CDR3 length: 14 residues. Deletions cut 4 bases from V and 3 bases from J, with 13 bases between.

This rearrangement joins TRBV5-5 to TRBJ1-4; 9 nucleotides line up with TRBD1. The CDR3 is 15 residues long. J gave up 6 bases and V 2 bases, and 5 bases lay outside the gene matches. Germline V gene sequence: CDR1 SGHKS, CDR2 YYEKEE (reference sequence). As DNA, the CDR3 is TGTGCCAGCAGCTTCGGGACAGGGCTTGATGAAAAACTGTTTTTT. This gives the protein CASSFGTGLDEKLFF. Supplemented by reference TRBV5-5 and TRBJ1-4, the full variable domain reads DAGVTQSPTHLIKTRGQQVTLRCSPISGHKSVSWYQQVLGQGPQFIFQYYEKEERGRGNFPDRFSARQFPNYSSELNVNALLLGDSALYLCASSFGTGLDEKLFFGSGTQLSVL.

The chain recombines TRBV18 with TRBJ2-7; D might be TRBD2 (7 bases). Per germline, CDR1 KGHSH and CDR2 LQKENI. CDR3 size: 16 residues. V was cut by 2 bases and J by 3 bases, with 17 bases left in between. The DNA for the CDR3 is TGTGCCAGCTCACCATCGGGGGGCGATCCCCTCTACGAGCAGTACTTC. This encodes CASSPSGGDPLYEQYF.

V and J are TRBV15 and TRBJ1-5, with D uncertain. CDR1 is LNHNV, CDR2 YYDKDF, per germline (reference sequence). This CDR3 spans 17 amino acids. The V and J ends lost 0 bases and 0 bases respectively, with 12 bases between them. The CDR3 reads CATSRDEEVFSNQPQHF. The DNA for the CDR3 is TGTGCCACCAGCAGAGATGAAGAGGTTTTTAGCAATCAGCCCCAGCATTTT. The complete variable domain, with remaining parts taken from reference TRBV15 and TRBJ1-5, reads DAMVIQNPRYQVTQFGKPVTLSCSQTLNHNVMYWYQQKSSQAPKLLFHYYDKDFNNEADTPDNFQSRRPNTSFCFLDIRSPGLGDTAMYLCATSRDEEVFSNQPQHFGDGTRLSIL.

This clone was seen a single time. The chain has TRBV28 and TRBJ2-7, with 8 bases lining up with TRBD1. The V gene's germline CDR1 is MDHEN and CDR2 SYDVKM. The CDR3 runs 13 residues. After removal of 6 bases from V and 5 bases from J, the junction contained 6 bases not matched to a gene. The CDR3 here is CASRPTGVHEQYF. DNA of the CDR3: TGTGCCAGCAGACCGACAGGGGTCCACGAGCAGTACTTC.

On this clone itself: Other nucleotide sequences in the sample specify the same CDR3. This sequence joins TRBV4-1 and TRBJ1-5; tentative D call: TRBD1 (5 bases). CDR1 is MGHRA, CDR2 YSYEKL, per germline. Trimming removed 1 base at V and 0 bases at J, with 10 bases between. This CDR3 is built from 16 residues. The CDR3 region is CASSQVTGASNQPQHF. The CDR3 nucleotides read TGCGCCAGCAGCCAAGTAACAGGTGCTAGCAATCAGCCCCAGCATTTT.

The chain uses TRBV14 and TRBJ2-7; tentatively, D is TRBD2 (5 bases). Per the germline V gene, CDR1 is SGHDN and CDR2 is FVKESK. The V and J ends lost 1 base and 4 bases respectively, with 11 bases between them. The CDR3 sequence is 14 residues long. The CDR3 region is CASSQGRVRYEQYF. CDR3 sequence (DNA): TGTGCCAGCAGCCAAGGGCGGGTTAGGTACGAGCAGTACTTC.

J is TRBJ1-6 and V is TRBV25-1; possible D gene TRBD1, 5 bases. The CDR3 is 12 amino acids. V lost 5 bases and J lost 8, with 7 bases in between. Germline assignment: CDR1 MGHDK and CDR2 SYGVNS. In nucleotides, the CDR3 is TGTGCCAGCAGTTTGGGGGATTCACCCCTCCACTTT. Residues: CASSLGDSPLHF.

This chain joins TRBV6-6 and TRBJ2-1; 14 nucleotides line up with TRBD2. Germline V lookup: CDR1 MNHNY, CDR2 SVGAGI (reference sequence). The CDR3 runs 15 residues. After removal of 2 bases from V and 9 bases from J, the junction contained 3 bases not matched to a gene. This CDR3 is CASSYGTSGSGEQFF. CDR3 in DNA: TGTGCCAGCAGTTACGGGACTAGCGGGAGTGGTGAGCAGTTCTTC.

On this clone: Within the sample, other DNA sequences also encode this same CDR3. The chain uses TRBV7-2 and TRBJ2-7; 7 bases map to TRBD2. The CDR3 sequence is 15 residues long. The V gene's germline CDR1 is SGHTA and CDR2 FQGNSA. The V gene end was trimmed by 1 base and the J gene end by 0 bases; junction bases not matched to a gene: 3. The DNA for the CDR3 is TGTGCCAGCAGCTTAGATGGCGGGAGCTCCTACGAGCAGTACTTC. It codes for CASSLDGGSSYEQYF.

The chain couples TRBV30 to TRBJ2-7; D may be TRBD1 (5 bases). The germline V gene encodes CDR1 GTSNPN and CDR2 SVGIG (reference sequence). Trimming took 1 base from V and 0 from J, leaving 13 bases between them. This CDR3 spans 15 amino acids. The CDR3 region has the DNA TGTGCCTGGAGTGGCAGGGTGACCCTCTCCTACGAGCAGTACTTC. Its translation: CAWSGRVTLSYEQYF.

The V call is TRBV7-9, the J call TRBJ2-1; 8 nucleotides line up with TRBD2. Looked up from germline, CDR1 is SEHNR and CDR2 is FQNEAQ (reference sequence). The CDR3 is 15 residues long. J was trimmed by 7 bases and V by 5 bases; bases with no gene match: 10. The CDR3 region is CASSPSGTSENEQFF. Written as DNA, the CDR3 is TGTGCCAGCAGCCCATCCGGGACTAGTGAAAATGAGCAGTTCTTC.

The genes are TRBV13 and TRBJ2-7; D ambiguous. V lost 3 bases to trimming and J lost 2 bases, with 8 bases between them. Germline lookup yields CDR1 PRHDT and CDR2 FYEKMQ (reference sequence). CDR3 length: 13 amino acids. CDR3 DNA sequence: TGTGCCAGCAGCTTCCCCTCAACCTACGAGCAGTACTTC. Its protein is CASSFPSTYEQYF.

This chain's CDR3 is CAISDRASTDTQYF. The CDR3 coding sequence is TGTGCCATCAGTGACAGGGCCAGCACAGATACGCAGTATTTT. The chain is built from TRBV10-3 and TRBJ2-3, with D possibly being TRBD1 (5 bases). V lost 3 bases and J lost 0, with 7 bases in between. The CDR3 length is 14 residues. Per germline, CDR1 ENHRY and CDR2 SYGVKD.

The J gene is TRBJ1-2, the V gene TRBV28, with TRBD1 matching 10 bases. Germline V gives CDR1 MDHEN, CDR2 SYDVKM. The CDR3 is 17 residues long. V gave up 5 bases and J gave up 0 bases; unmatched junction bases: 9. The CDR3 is CASSPRDRGYANYGYTF. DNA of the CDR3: TGTGCCAGCAGTCCACGGGACAGGGGTTATGCTAACTATGGCTACACCTTC.

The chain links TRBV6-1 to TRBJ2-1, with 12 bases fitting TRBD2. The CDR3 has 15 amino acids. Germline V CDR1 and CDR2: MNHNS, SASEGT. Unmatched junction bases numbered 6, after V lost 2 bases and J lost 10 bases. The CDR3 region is CASSELVLAGGEQFF. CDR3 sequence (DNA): TGTGCCAGCAGTGAATTAGTGCTAGCGGGAGGGGAGCAGTTCTTC.